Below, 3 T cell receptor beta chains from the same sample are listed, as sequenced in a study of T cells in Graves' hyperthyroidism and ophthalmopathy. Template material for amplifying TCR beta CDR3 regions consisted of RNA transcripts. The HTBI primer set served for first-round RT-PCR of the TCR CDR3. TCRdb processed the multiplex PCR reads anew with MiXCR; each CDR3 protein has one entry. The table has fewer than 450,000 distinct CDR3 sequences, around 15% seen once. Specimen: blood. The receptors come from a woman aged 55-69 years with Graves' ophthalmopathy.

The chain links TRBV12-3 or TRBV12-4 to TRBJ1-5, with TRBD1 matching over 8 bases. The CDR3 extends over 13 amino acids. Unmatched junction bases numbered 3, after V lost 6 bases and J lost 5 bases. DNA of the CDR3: TGTGCCAGCAGGACGACAGGGGATCAGCCCCAGCATTTT. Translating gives CASRTTGDQPQHF.

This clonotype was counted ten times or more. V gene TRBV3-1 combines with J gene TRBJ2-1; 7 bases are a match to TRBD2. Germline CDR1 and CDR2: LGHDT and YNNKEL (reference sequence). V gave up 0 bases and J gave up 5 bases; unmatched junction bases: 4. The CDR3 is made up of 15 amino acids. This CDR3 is CASSQEVGGNNEQFF. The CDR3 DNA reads TGTGCCAGCAGCCAAGAGGTGGGGGGGAACAATGAGCAGTTCTTC.

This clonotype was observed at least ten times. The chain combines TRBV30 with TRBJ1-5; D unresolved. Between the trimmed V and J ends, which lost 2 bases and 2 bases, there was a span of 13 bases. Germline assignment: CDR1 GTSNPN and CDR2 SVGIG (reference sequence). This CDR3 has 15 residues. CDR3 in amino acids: CAWSRGGQGNQPQHF. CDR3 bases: TGTGCCTGGAGTCGGGGAGGGCAGGGCAATCAGCCCCAGCATTTT.